These 32 T cell receptor beta chains were all obtained from the same sample, sequenced in a study of blood T cell repertoires in COVID-19. Some clones are missing from TCRdb's copy, which holds only in-frame ones; the method was immunoSEQ multiplex PCR. The sample includes about 23,000 clones, approximately 90% seen only once; the top ten take 15% to 20%. Sequenced material: peripheral blood. The receptors shown here come from a human donor in a cohort sampled during active COVID-19.

CDR3 DNA sequence: TGTGCCAGCAGCTTAGAAACCCCCGGGCAGGGAAGGAACAATGAGCAGTTCTTC. Translating it yields CASSLETPGQGRNNEQFF. V gene TRBV7-7 combines with J gene TRBJ2-1; D possibly corresponds to TRBD1 (5 bases). The CDR3 consists of 18 residues. Trimming took 1 base from V and 5 from J, leaving 21 bases between them. CDR1 and CDR2 (germline): SSHAT, FNYEAQ (reference sequence).

This clone has a single count. The genes are TRBV11-3 and TRBJ1-1, with 10 bases lining up with TRBD1. The CDR3 loop spans 14 amino acids. The germline V gene has CDR1 SGHNT and CDR2 YENEEA. J was trimmed by 4 bases and V by 5 bases; bases with no gene match: 4. The CDR3 DNA follows: TGTGCCAGCAGCGAGGGACAGGGGACCACTGAAGCTTTCTTT. It translates to CASSEGQGTTEAFF.

V and J are TRBV5-1 and TRBJ2-5; 7 nucleotides align to TRBD2. Germline lookup yields CDR1 SGHRS and CDR2 YFSETQ. This CDR3 is built from 14 residues. Trimming removed 2 bases from V and 0 bases from J; junction bases left unmatched: 1. The CDR3 sequence is CASSFTSDQETQYF. The CDR3 DNA follows: TGCGCCAGCAGCTTTACTAGCGACCAAGAGACCCAGTACTTC.

The rearrangement uses TRBV11-2 and TRBJ1-2; 9 nucleotides agree with TRBD1. The CDR3 contains 18 residues. The germline CDR1 and CDR2 sequences are SGHAT and FQNNGV. Trimming took 6 bases from V and 2 from J; bases not matched to a gene: 16. In nucleotides, the CDR3 is TGTGCCAGCAGACTTACGACCGGGACAGGGAGCATAAACTATGGCTACACCTTC. Protein product: CASRLTTGTGSINYGYTF.

The chain employs TRBV3-1 (or the pseudogene TRBV3-2) and TRBJ2-3; D remains unclear. The ends were cut back, 7 bases at V and 0 bases at J, with 11 bases in the middle. CDR3 size: 14 residues. Per the germline V gene, CDR1 is LGHDT and CDR2 is YNNKEL (reference sequence). The CDR3 nucleotides read TGTGCCAGCACCAAGACAACTAGCACAGATACGCAGTATTTT. It codes for CASTKTTSTDTQYF.

This chain links TRBV7-3 with TRBJ2-7; 8 bases are a match to TRBD2. V was pared by 4 bases and J by 5 bases, with 7 bases of the junction left unmatched. The germline V gene has CDR1 SGHTA and CDR2 FQGTGA. CDR3 length: 14 residues. The DNA of the CDR3 is TGTGCCAGCAGCTCCGGACTAGCTCGGGACGAGCAGTACTTC. Protein sequence: CASSSGLARDEQYF.

This rearrangement joins TRBV4-1 to TRBJ1-2, with TRBD1 identical over 10 bases. V was clipped by 4 bases and J by 4 bases; unmatched bases: 6. CDR3 size: 15 residues. From germline, CDR1 is MGHRA and CDR2 YSYEKL. The CDR3 DNA sequence: TGCGCCAGCAGCCCCAGACAGGGGGCCTCCTATGGCTACACCTTC. Residues: CASSPRQGASYGYTF.

This clone was picked up one time. V and J are TRBV7-3 and TRBJ2-3; 10 nucleotides match TRBD2. Trimming took 5 bases from V and 2 from J; bases not matched to a gene: 7. The CDR3 totals 16 residues. The germline V gene has CDR1 SGHTA and CDR2 FQGTGA. The CDR3 bases are TGTGCCAGCAGCAATAGGCTAGCGGGGGCCACAGATACGCAGTATTTT. This translates into CASSNRLAGATDTQYF.

The chain is built from TRBV7-3 and TRBJ1-3, with D hard to call. V dropped 0 bases and J dropped 6 bases, with 6 bases sitting between them. The CDR3 is 13 amino acids. Germline CDR1 and CDR2: SGHTA and FQGTGA. Written as DNA, the CDR3 is TGTGCCAGCAGCTTAACCCGGGAAAACACCATATATTTT. Translation: CASSLTRENTIYF.

V gene TRBV7-2 combines with J gene TRBJ2-2; D not resolved. The CDR3 is 14 residues long. From germline, CDR1 is SGHTA and CDR2 FQGNSA. V lost 7 bases to trimming and J lost 4 bases, with 13 bases between them. The CDR3 is CASNLLSITGELFF. CDR3 DNA sequence: TGTGCCAGCAACCTATTGAGTATCACCGGGGAGCTGTTTTTT.

The chain employs TRBV2 and TRBJ1-3; TRBD1 matches 8 bases. After removal of 3 bases from V and 3 bases from J, the junction contained 7 bases not matched to a gene. Per germline, CDR1 SNHLY and CDR2 FYNNEI. The CDR3 sequence is 16 residues long. The CDR3 DNA reads TGTGCCAGCAGTGATATGGCAGGGGGCGATGGAAACACCATATATTTT. Translating gives CASSDMAGGDGNTIYF.

The chain joins TRBV7-2 to TRBJ2-1; TRBD1 agrees at 7 bases. Germline trimming cut 5 bases from V and 3 bases from J; bases unmatched to any gene: 10. The germline V gene encodes CDR1 SGHTA and CDR2 FQGNSA. The CDR3 runs 16 residues. CDR3 bases: TGTGCCAGCAGCGCCCTCTCGACAGGGAGCTACAATGAGCAGTTCTTC. It specifies CASSALSTGSYNEQFF.

The gene calls are TRBV13 and TRBJ1-3; D is uncertain. There are 17 residues in the CDR3. Trimming pared 0 bases from V and 2 bases from J, leaving 14 bases between. Germline CDR1 PRHDT, CDR2 FYEKMQ (reference sequence). CDR3 in DNA: TGTGCCAGCAGCTTAGGCCGCGGCAGCGCCGCTGGAAACACCATATATTTT. Amino acids: CASSLGRGSAAGNTIYF.

This chain uses TRBV11-2 with TRBJ2-1; 10 nucleotides align to TRBD2. The V gene end was trimmed by 3 bases and the J gene end by 9 bases; junction bases not matched to a gene: 8. Germline assignment: CDR1 SGHAT and CDR2 FQNNGV. The CDR3 runs to 15 residues. The CDR3 DNA reads TGTGCCAGCAGCTTTGGGTTAGCGGGGGGCTTTGAGCAGTTCTTC. Its translation: CASSFGLAGGFEQFF.

The CDR3 region is CASSLGPPLAGGFNEQFF. CDR3 bases: TGTGCCAGCAGCTTAGGCCCCCCCCTAGCGGGGGGTTTCAATGAGCAGTTCTTC. The rearrangement links TRBV11-3 to TRBJ2-1, with TRBD2 matching over 11 bases. V dropped 1 base and J dropped 6; count of bases not matched to a gene: 11. The CDR3 is 18 residues long. From germline, CDR1 is SGHNT and CDR2 YENEEA.

This chain joins TRBV7-9 and TRBJ2-2; 12 nucleotides line up with TRBD2. V gave up 7 bases and J gave up 6 bases; unmatched junction bases: 3. The CDR3 is made up of 14 amino acids. Germline V gives CDR1 SEHNR, CDR2 FQNEAQ (reference sequence). CDR3 sequence (DNA): TGTGCCAGCATAGGGACTAGCGGGTCCGGGGAGCTGTTTTTT. This translates into CASIGTSGSGELFF.

The V call is TRBV11-3, the J call TRBJ2-2, with D tentatively TRBD1 (5 bases). Trimming removed 4 bases from V and 3 bases from J, with 6 bases in between. The CDR3 loop spans 13 amino acids. The germline CDR1 and CDR2 sequences are SGHNT and YENEEA. CDR3 in DNA: TGTGCCAGCAGCTCACAGGACACCGGGGAGCTGTTTTTT. Residues: CASSSQDTGELFF.

The rearrangement links TRBV2 to TRBJ1-5; weak D call: TRBD1 (6 bases). With 6 bases removed from V and 5 bases from J, the gap between germline ends came to 17 bases. This CDR3 has 15 amino acids. Germline CDR1 reads SNHLY; CDR2 reads FYNNEI. The CDR3 DNA follows: TGTGCCAGCAGAGAGGGATTGGGGACACATCAGCCCCAGCATTTT. Amino acids: CASREGLGTHQPQHF.

The chain has TRBV15 and TRBJ2-5; the D gene is possibly TRBD2 (6 bases). The ends were cut back, 3 bases at V and 5 bases at J, with 13 bases in the middle. CDR1 is LNHNV, CDR2 YYDKDF, per germline (reference sequence). The CDR3 is 14 residues long. The CDR3 is CATSRQGLLETQYF. DNA of the CDR3: TGTGCCACCAGCAGGCAGGGACTTTTGGAGACCCAGTACTTC.

The rearrangement joins TRBV3-1 (or the pseudogene TRBV3-2) to TRBJ1-5; D is uncertain. CDR1 LGHDT and CDR2 YNNKEL come from the germline V gene (reference sequence). The CDR3 consists of 14 residues. V lost 0 bases and J lost 4, with 7 bases in between. The CDR3 DNA sequence: TGTGCCAGCAGCCAAGATAACGGTAATCAGCCCCAGCATTTT. Translated: CASSQDNGNQPQHF.

The chain has TRBV2 and TRBJ1-2; 7 nucleotides match TRBD1. With V trimmed by 0 bases and J by 2 bases, 0 bases remained unmatched. Germline CDR1 and CDR2: SNHLY and FYNNEI. This CDR3 comprises 14 residues. The CDR3 protein is CASSEAGQNYGYTF. CDR3 DNA: TGTGCCAGCAGTGAAGCGGGACAGAACTATGGCTACACCTTC.

The sample holds a few counts of this clone. This chain links TRBV4-1 with TRBJ1-5, with D possibly matching TRBD1 (5 bases). Germline V CDR1 and CDR2: MGHRA, YSYEKL. The CDR3 has 15 residues. Trimming removed 1 base from V and 1 base from J, with 8 bases in between. The CDR3 DNA sequence: TGCGCCAGCAGCCAAGTTAGGGGAAGCAATCAGCCCCAGCATTTT. This sequence encodes CASSQVRGSNQPQHF.

The gene calls are TRBV18 and TRBJ1-5; 11 positions match TRBD1. Germline loops: CDR1 KGHSH, CDR2 LQKENI. This CDR3 has 14 residues. V lost 6 bases to trimming and J lost 3 bases; unmatched junction nucleotides: 1. CDR3 coding DNA: TGTGCCAGCTCGGGACAGGGGGACAATCAGCCCCAGCATTTT. This codes for CASSGQGDNQPQHF.

The V and J genes are TRBV2 and TRBJ2-2, with D unclear. Per the germline V gene, CDR1 is SNHLY and CDR2 is FYNNEI. The CDR3 is 11 amino acids. Trimming removed 10 bases from V and 7 bases from J, with 10 bases in between. The CDR3 is CATDSGGELFF. The DNA of the CDR3 is TGTGCCACCGATTCGGGCGGGGAGCTGTTTTTT. The whole variable domain, filled in from reference TRBV2 and TRBJ2-2, reads EPEVTQTPSHQVTQMGQEVILRCVPISNHLYFYWYRQILGQKVEFLVSFYNNEISEKSEIFDDQFSVERPDGSNFTLKIRSTKLEDSAMYFCATDSGGELFFGEGSRLTVL.

With respect to this clone: One end of the junction does not line up with germline, which may come from a read error. The chain employs TRBV20-1 and TRBJ2-7; a weak D match, TRBD1 (6 bases). Germline lookup yields CDR1 DFQATT and CDR2 SNEGSKA (reference sequence). The CDR3 totals 10 residues. The CDR3 loop reads CSASGAGTHF. CDR3 in DNA: TGCAGTGCTAGTGGAGCCGGGACACACTTC.

The chain combines TRBV7-2 with TRBJ1-5; 9 bases fit TRBD1. The germline CDR1 and CDR2 sequences are SGHTA and FQGNSA. V lost 4 bases and J lost 8; bases outside the gene matches: 3. CDR3 size: 13 residues. CDR3 in DNA: TGTGCCAGCAGCTGGGACAGGGATGAGCCCCAGCATTTT. Encoded protein: CASSWDRDEPQHF.

The J gene is TRBJ1-5, the V gene TRBV7-9, with 7 bases that match TRBD1. V trimming: 3 bases; J trimming: 0 bases; junction bases outside the gene matches: 5. The CDR3 contains 16 residues. Germline V gene lookup returns CDR1 SEHNR and CDR2 FQNEAQ (reference sequence). The DNA for the CDR3 is TGTGCCAGCAGCTTTAACGACAGGGTTAGCAATCAGCCCCAGCATTTT. It encodes CASSFNDRVSNQPQHF.

The chain links TRBV19 to TRBJ1-4; D call uncertain. The V and J ends lost 7 bases and 3 bases respectively, with 12 bases between them. The CDR3 is 14 amino acids. Per germline, CDR1 LNHDA and CDR2 SQIVND (reference sequence). This CDR3 is CASTRQLSNEKLFF. In nucleotides, the CDR3 is TGTGCCAGTACCAGACAACTCTCTAATGAAAAACTGTTTTTT. Variable domain in full (rest from reference TRBV19 and TRBJ1-4): DGGITQSPKYLFRKEGQNVTLSCEQNLNHDAMYWYRQDPGQGLRLIYYSQIVNDFQKGDIAEGYSVSREKKESFPLTVTSAQKNPTAFYLCASTRQLSNEKLFFGSGTQLSVL.

The J gene is TRBJ1-2, the V gene TRBV19; perhaps TRBD1 as D (6 bases). Germline V gene sequence: CDR1 LNHDA, CDR2 SQIVND (reference sequence). Trimming took 3 bases from V and 4 from J, leaving 18 bases between them. The CDR3 is made up of 16 amino acids. CDR3 coding DNA: TGTGCCAGTAGTATTGGTTTAGGGGGGACTACCTATGGCTACACCTTC. It codes for CASSIGLGGTTYGYTF.

This rearrangement joins TRBV5-1 to TRBJ2-5; 14 nucleotides agree with TRBD2. The CDR3 extends over 18 amino acids. Germline lookup yields CDR1 SGHRS and CDR2 YFSETQ. Trimming at V came to 4 bases and at J to 0 bases, leaving 8 bases not matched to a gene. The CDR3 sequence: CASSTGLAGGTYQETQYF. In DNA, the CDR3 is TGCGCCAGCAGCACCGGACTAGCGGGGGGCACGTACCAAGAGACCCAGTACTTC.

The J gene is TRBJ2-7, the V gene TRBV7-2; 8 bases line up with TRBD1. The V gene's germline CDR1 is SGHTA and CDR2 FQGNSA. CDR3 size: 12 residues. Unmatched junction bases numbered 4, after V lost 3 bases and J lost 9 bases. The CDR3 DNA reads TGTGCCAGCAGCTTGGGACAGGCTGGGCAGTACTTC. Amino acids: CASSLGQAGQYF.

The J gene is TRBJ2-3, the V gene TRBV20-1; TRBD2 aligns across 9 bases. Germline V lookup: CDR1 DFQATT, CDR2 SNEGSKA (reference sequence). V lost 3 bases and J lost 4; bases outside the gene matches: 8. This CDR3 is 15 amino acids long. CDR3: CSASGTGLAPDTQYF. The CDR3 DNA follows: TGCAGTGCTAGTGGGACGGGACTAGCCCCAGATACGCAGTATTTT.